This section outlines one T cell receptor (beta chain) sequence together with its context. In the authors' methods: Amplifying reference gene primers gave estimates of nucleated cell counts. Repertoires were generated with immunoSEQ multiplex PCR, while TCRdb's copy carries only in-frame clones and drops some. V and J calls and clone size are copied from that table; D and trimming were computed from the DNA. The sample records about 170,000 clones, about 93% being singletons. These data come from a study of blood T cell repertoires in COVID-19. Study-wide background: Spain, Italy and the United States supplied samples that represented acute and convalescent COVID-19. T cells, B-cell-depleted T cells, or PBMCs supplied cDNA or gDNA.

Germline values: CDR1 LGHNA, CDR2 YNFKEQ. This CDR3 contains 12 residues. The V end was cut by 5 bases, the J end by 7 bases, with 9 bases between. This TCR was sampled from a woman aged 50 to 60 with acute or convalescent COVID-19. The chain uses TRBV4-2 and TRBJ2-1; possible D gene TRBD1, 5 bases. Material: peripheral blood. This CDR3 reads CASSRGSNEQFF. The CDR3 nucleotides are TGTGCCAGCAGCAGGGGCTCGAATGAGCAGTTCTTC.